The rows below give T cell receptor beta chains drawn from one sample of a study of T cells in Graves' hyperthyroidism and ophthalmopathy. TCRdb analysed the multiplex PCR reads with MiXCR anew, one entry per CDR3 protein. The table lists fewer than 650,000 distinct CDR3 sequences, 14% of them singletons, with approximately 15% in the top ten. The specimen was blood. The receptor source for this set is a woman aged 40 to 50 with Graves' hyperthyroidism. Both conserved end residues are part of each CDR3. A D gene is named only where the DNA matches it firmly. The size entry is marked missing in some rows and otherwise reads once, few, many or a size class.

TRBD2	TRBV20-1	TRBJ2-7	-	CSASRGASGNHEQYF	TGCAGTGCTTCGAGGGGGGCTAGCGGGAACCACGAGCAGTACTTC
-	TRBV6-1	TRBJ2-7	-	CASSRTTVSSYEQYF	TGTGCCAGCAGTCGTACGACAGTAAGCTCCTACGAGCAGTACTTC
-	TRBV6-2/TRBV6-3	TRBJ1-5	many	CASSYLQGGSNQPQHF	TGTGCCAGCAGTTACCTCCAGGGTGGTAGCAATCAGCCCCAGCATTTT
-	TRBV2	TRBJ1-5	many	CASSVDRGSQPQHF	TGTGCCAGCAGTGTGGATAGAGGAAGTCAGCCCCAGCATTTT
-	TRBV2	TRBJ2-3	many	CASPPGRSTDTQYF	TGTGCCAGCCCCCCGGGGCGGAGCACAGATACGCAGTATTTT
TRBD1	TRBV13	TRBJ2-3	few	CASSLGQGAYDTQYF	TGTGCCAGCAGCTTAGGACAGGGGGCGTATGATACGCAGTATTTT
-	TRBV2	TRBJ1-5	many	CASSESDGSNQPQHF	TGTGCCAGCAGTGAATCCGACGGTAGCAATCAGCCCCAGCATTTT
-	TRBV5-5	TRBJ1-1	many	CASSLDGRSNTEAFF	TGTGCCAGCAGCTTGGATGGCAGGAGCAACACTGAAGCTTTCTTT
TRBD1	TRBV20-1	TRBJ1-5	many	CSAQGAPVQPQHF	TGCAGTGCCCAGGGGGCGCCGGTCCAGCCCCAGCATTTT
-	TRBV6-1	TRBJ2-7	-	CACTSGQGSEQYF	TGTGCCTGCACCTCGGGGCAGGGGAGCGAGCAGTACTTC
TRBD1	TRBV20-1	TRBJ2-7	many	CSAELAGGGHEQYF	TGCAGTGCTGAGCTGGCAGGGGGTGGCCACGAGCAGTACTTC
-	TRBV7-2	TRBJ1-5	-	CASSSTGTATDQPQHF	TGTGCCAGCAGCTCAACCGGGACCGCTACTGATCAGCCCCAGCATTTT
TRBD1	TRBV18	TRBJ2-5	many	CASSPQDREAQYF	TGTGCCAGCTCACCCCAGGACAGGGAGGCCCAGTACTTC
TRBD2	TRBV6-1	TRBJ2-3	-	CASSTPVRGGSDTQYF	TGTGCCAGCAGTACCCCGGTTCGGGGGGGATCAGATACGCAGTATTTT
TRBD1	TRBV10-3	TRBJ2-7	many	CAISESRGTDSYEQYF	TGTGCCATCAGTGAGTCTAGAGGGACAGACTCCTACGAGCAGTACTTC
-	TRBV5-1	TRBJ2-5	-	CASSLDGNQETQYF	TGCGCCAGCAGCTTGGATGGGAACCAAGAGACCCAGTACTTC
-	TRBV12-3/TRBV12-4	TRBJ2-1	many	CASSLNQGWEQFF	TGTGCCAGCAGTTTAAACCAGGGGTGGGAGCAGTTCTTC
-	TRBV29-1	TRBJ1-2	few	CSVDTQAPTYGYTF	TGCAGCGTTGATACACAGGCTCCAACTTATGGCTACACCTTC
TRBD2	TRBV30	TRBJ2-1	many	CAWSVRLAGEQFF	TGTGCCTGGAGTGTACGACTAGCGGGTGAGCAGTTCTTC
TRBD1	TRBV19	TRBJ2-2	few	CASSMGQGDTGELFF	TGTGCCAGTAGTATGGGACAGGGGGACACCGGGGAGCTGTTTTTT
TRBD1	TRBV5-1	TRBJ2-2	-	CASSLMTGAGELFF	TGCGCCAGCAGCTTGATGACAGGGGCCGGGGAGCTGTTTTTT
TRBD1	TRBV3-1	TRBJ2-3	-	CASSQETGTGVDTQYF	TGTGCCAGCAGCCAAGAAACCGGGACAGGGGTCGATACGCAGTATTTT
-	TRBV9	TRBJ1-1	few	CASSVTGVGEAFF	TGTGCCAGCAGCGTAACGGGGGTTGGGGAAGCTTTCTTT
-	TRBV10-3	TRBJ2-2	-	CATQGVGITGELFF	TGTGCCACCCAAGGGGTGGGGATCACCGGGGAGCTGTTTTTT
-	TRBV11-2	TRBJ1-1	many	CASSPNWEFEAFF	TGTGCCAGCAGCCCGAACTGGGAATTTGAAGCTTTCTTT
-	TRBV2	TRBJ2-7	many	CAGQSSSGTQYEQYF	TGTGCCGGGCAAAGTTCGTCGGGGACACAGTACGAGCAGTACTTC
TRBD1	TRBV9	TRBJ2-1	-	CASSGTGTGAMNEQFF	TGTGCCAGCAGCGGGACCGGGACAGGGGCCATGAATGAGCAGTTCTTC
TRBD2	TRBV3-1	TRBJ2-1	many	CASSQSSGLSDSSYNEQFF	TGTGCCAGCAGCCAATCTAGCGGGCTTTCTGATAGCTCCTACAATGAGCAGTTCTTC
TRBD1	TRBV12-3/TRBV12-4	TRBJ2-1	many	CASSLSGTGGREQFF	TGTGCCAGCAGTTTATCCGGGACAGGGGGCCGTGAGCAGTTCTTC
-	TRBV12-3/TRBV12-4	TRBJ2-6	-	CASSPWGGGSGANVLTF	TGTGCCAGCAGTCCCTGGGGAGGGGGCTCCGGGGCCAACGTCCTGACTTTC
-	TRBV12-3/TRBV12-4	TRBJ2-1	few	CASSHNPEQFF	TGTGCCAGCAGCCACAATCCTGAGCAGTTCTTC
-	TRBV13	TRBJ1-3	-	CASSLKGAASGNTIYF	TGTGCCAGCAGCTTAAAAGGGGCGGCCTCTGGAAACACCATATATTTT
TRBD2	TRBV7-3	TRBJ2-2	few	CASSPHGEGRELFF	TGTGCCAGCAGCCCCCACGGGGAGGGGAGGGAGCTGTTTTTT
TRBD1	TRBV28	TRBJ2-7	many	CASITNRGSSGSYEQYF	TGTGCCAGCATTACCAACAGGGGGAGCAGTGGCTCCTACGAGCAGTACTTC
TRBD2	TRBV14	TRBJ2-4	few	CASRSSGENIQYF	TGTGCCAGCAGATCTAGCGGGGAAAACATTCAGTACTTC
-	TRBV3-1	TRBJ1-1	-	CASSKQGVTEAFF	TGTGCCAGCAGCAAGCAGGGTGTTACTGAAGCTTTCTTT
-	TRBV11-2	TRBJ1-5	few	CASSLEPGGNQPQHF	TGTGCCAGCAGCTTAGAGCCAGGAGGCAATCAGCCCCAGCATTTT
-	TRBV7-8	TRBJ2-2	-	CASSLAGGLRELFF	TGTGCCAGCAGCTTAGCGGGGGGCCTCCGGGAGCTGTTTTTT
-	TRBV20-1	TRBJ2-5	many	CSARLALTRQETQYF	TGCAGTGCTAGACTAGCCCTGACTCGCCAAGAGACCCAGTACTTC
-	TRBV28	TRBJ2-3	many	CVSAGMNTQYF	TGTGTATCCGCGGGGATGAATACGCAGTATTTT
TRBD2	TRBV19	TRBJ2-7	-	CASSIGTSGSVYEQYF	TGTGCCAGTAGTATCGGGACTAGCGGGAGTGTCTACGAGCAGTACTTC
-	TRBV6-1	TRBJ2-2	many	CASRGYQSGELFF	TGTGCCAGCAGAGGGTATCAATCCGGGGAGCTGTTTTTT
TRBD2	TRBV3-1	TRBJ2-7	many	CASSQDTGGWEQYF	TGTGCCAGCAGCCAAGATACGGGGGGGTGGGAGCAGTACTTC
TRBD2	TRBV11-2	TRBJ2-1	many	CASAGVGRASPYNEQFF	TGTGCCAGCGCGGGGGTCGGCAGGGCGAGTCCCTACAATGAGCAGTTCTTC
-	TRBV20-1	TRBJ1-5	many	CSASADSPNQPQHF	TGCAGTGCTAGCGCCGATTCCCCCAATCAGCCCCAGCATTTT